A single sample is the source of the 18 T cell receptor beta chains below, sequenced in a study of human T cells and chemical hapten exposure (dated by TCRdb to the early 2020s). In light of the paper, this sample's time point label describes: patch test 2, 6 weeks after DPC sensitization. The intended sense of this specimen's treatment or condition label: therapeutic diphenylcyclopropenone sensitization with weekly scalp DPC. Library preparation was by RACE. The data were produced on a NextSeq 500. TCRdb cleaned the public reads at Q25 with fastp, built clones with MiXCR and kept in-frame beta chains. CDR3 protein sequences are deduplicated, and each keeps its most common genes and DNA. The sample table shows approximately 84,000 distinct CDR3 sequences, and about a tenth are seen once. Roughly 2.4% of the sample lies in the top ten. Sequenced here: whole blood, sampled in connection with sensitization to the hapten diphenylcyclopropenone (DPC). The origin of the receptors is a woman younger than 45 with alopecia areata. Some clones in this sample may be carry-over from other donors' samples.

This clonotype was seen at least ten times. V and J are TRBV7-9 and TRBJ1-1; 7 bases agree with TRBD1. This CDR3 has 13 residues. Looked up from germline, CDR1 is SEHNR and CDR2 is FQNEAQ (reference sequence). V was clipped by 6 bases and J by 4 bases; unmatched bases: 5. CDR3 bases: TGTGCCAGCAGTCAGGGGGGTGCCACTGAAGCTTTCTTT. Its translation: CASSQGGATEAFF.

This clonotype was seen only a few times. V is TRBV24-1 and J is TRBJ2-5, with a tentative D call TRBD2 (5 bases). Deletions cut 5 bases from V and 13 bases from J, with 19 bases between. CDR3 length: 13 residues. Germline V CDR1 and CDR2: KGHDR, SFDVKD. The CDR3 bases are TGTGCCACCAGTGCTCTAGCAAGGATGTCATCGTACTTC. Translation gives CATSALARMSSYF.

This clonotype was counted between two and nine times. J is TRBJ2-5 and V is TRBV2; D may be TRBD1 or TRBD2 (5 bases each). The CDR3 runs 13 residues. Germline CDR1 SNHLY, CDR2 FYNNEI. Trimming removed 7 bases from V and 2 bases from J, with 11 bases in between. The CDR3 is CASTWDGQETQYF. Here the CDR3 DNA reads TGTGCCAGCACTTGGGACGGACAAGAGACCCAGTACTTC.

There are many counts of this clonotype. The chain joins TRBV29-1 to TRBJ2-1; D may match TRBD1 or TRBD2 (5 bases each). CDR3 length equals 13 residues. V was clipped by 5 bases and J by 5 bases, with 13 bases between them. Germline V gene lookup returns CDR1 SQVTM and CDR2 ANQGSEA. The CDR3 sequence: CSVQLGTDNEQFF. CDR3 sequence (DNA): TGCAGCGTTCAGCTGGGGACCGACAATGAGCAGTTCTTC.

This clonotype showed up many times. The CDR3: CASSSTYTDTQYF. Written as DNA, the CDR3 is TGTGCCAGCAGCTCCACCTACACAGATACGCAGTATTTT. The chain carries TRBV7-2 and TRBJ2-3, with D unresolved. Trimming pared 4 bases from V and 2 bases from J, leaving 7 bases between. CDR3 length: 13 amino acids. Per germline, CDR1 SGHTA and CDR2 FQGNSA.

At least ten counts were recorded for this clonotype. The rearrangement joins TRBV12-3 or TRBV12-4 to TRBJ1-6, with 11 bases that match TRBD1. The V segment lost 6 bases and the J segment 9 bases; nucleotides outside the gene matches: 4. The CDR3 totals 14 residues. The CDR3 loop reads CASRGQGGGSPLHF. The DNA for the CDR3 is TGTGCCAGCAGGGGACAGGGGGGAGGTTCACCCCTCCACTTT.

This clonotype was detected many times. The chain couples TRBV2 to TRBJ2-5; D is ambiguous. Germline-derived CDR1 and CDR2 are SNHLY and FYNNEI. There are 16 residues in the CDR3. Trimming removed 0 bases from V and 4 bases from J, with 15 bases in between. The CDR3, as DNA: TGTGCCAGCAGTGAAGCGTACTCAGGAGCGTTAGAGACCCAGTACTTC. Amino acid sequence: CASSEAYSGALETQYF.

This clonotype was observed at least ten times. V usage is TRBV29-1 and J usage is TRBJ2-3; 8 bases match TRBD1. With 6 bases clipped from V and 4 bases from J, the junction kept 9 bases outside the gene matches. CDR1 and CDR2 from the germline V gene are SQVTM and ANQGSEA. This CDR3 has 14 amino acids. CDR3 sequence: CSVTGERSADTQYF. Here the CDR3 DNA reads TGCAGCGTGACAGGGGAAAGGTCCGCAGATACGCAGTATTTT.

This clonotype was counted ten times or more. This rearrangement joins TRBV20-1 to TRBJ2-1; TRBD2 matches 12 bases. The CDR3 has 14 amino acids. Germline V gives CDR1 DFQATT, CDR2 SNEGSKA (reference sequence). The V gene end was trimmed by 5 bases and the J gene end by 8 bases; junction bases not matched to a gene: 7. CDR3 protein: CSADPTSGRDEQFF. In DNA, the CDR3 is TGCAGTGCTGACCCGACTAGCGGGAGAGATGAGCAGTTCTTC.

J is TRBJ1-5 and V is TRBV4-1; TRBD1 matches 7 bases. This CDR3 has 15 residues. V dropped 3 bases and J dropped 4; count of bases not matched to a gene: 6. CDR1 MGHRA and CDR2 YSYEKL come from the germline V gene. The CDR3 protein is CASSHRQTGNQPQHF. The DNA of the CDR3 is TGCGCCAGCAGCCATCGTCAGACAGGGAATCAGCCCCAGCATTTT.

This clonotype occurred many times. This chain joins TRBV11-1 and TRBJ1-5, with TRBD1 as a possible D gene (5 bases). This CDR3 has 13 residues. Germline lookup yields CDR1 SGHAT and CDR2 FQDESV (reference sequence). Trimming left V 5 bases short and J 5 bases short, with 10 bases between. CDR3 in amino acids: CASSLGADQPQHF. The DNA of the CDR3 is TGTGCCAGCAGCCTAGGGGCGGATCAGCCCCAGCATTTT.

The sample holds a few counts of this clonotype. The J gene is TRBJ2-1, the V gene TRBV5-4; D might be TRBD1 (5 bases). Trimming shortened V by 0 bases and J by 12 bases, and 10 bases separated the two germline ends. This CDR3 region has 12 residues. Germline-derived CDR1 and CDR2 are SGHNT and YYREEE (reference sequence). The CDR3 loop is CASSLVGATQFF. DNA of the CDR3: TGTGCCAGCAGCTTGGTAGGGGCTACGCAGTTCTTC. The whole variable domain, filled in from reference TRBV5-4 and TRBJ2-1, reads ETGVTQSPTHLIKTRGQQVTLRCSSQSGHNTVSWYQQALGQGPQFIFQYYREEENGRGNFPPRFSGLQFPNYSSELNVNALELDDSALYLCASSLVGATQFFGPGTRLTVL.

This rearrangement joins TRBV11-2 to TRBJ1-5; perhaps TRBD1 as D (5 bases). The V gene lost 5 bases and the J gene lost 7 bases, with 15 bases spanning the gap. Germline CDR1 reads SGHAT; CDR2 reads FQNNGV. This CDR3 contains 14 residues. This CDR3 reads CASSPGRDGQPQHF. CDR3 in DNA: TGTGCCAGCAGCCCCGGCAGGGACGGCCAGCCCCAGCATTTT.

This clonotype turned up a few times. J is TRBJ1-1 and V is TRBV7-6; D is uncertain. CDR1 SGHVS and CDR2 FNYEAQ come from the germline V gene. Trimming removed 4 bases from V and 2 bases from J, with 17 bases in between. The CDR3 covers 16 residues. The CDR3 DNA reads TGTGCCAGCAGCTCCCGAAAGTCTTCCCGAAACACTGAAGCTTTCTTT. It is translated as CASSSRKSSRNTEAFF.

This chain's CDR3 is CAIADRGNEAFF. CDR3 coding DNA: TGTGCCATCGCAGACAGGGGGAATGAAGCTTTCTTT. The chain recombines TRBV10-3 with TRBJ1-1; 9 nucleotides match TRBD1. J was trimmed by 7 bases and V by 8 bases; bases with no gene match: 5. The germline V gene has CDR1 ENHRY and CDR2 SYGVKD. The CDR3 totals 12 residues.

At least ten counts were recorded for this clonotype. CDR3 loop: CASSLRSGSYNEQFF. The CDR3, as DNA: TGTGCCAGCAGTTTAAGAAGCGGCTCCTACAATGAGCAGTTCTTC. The J gene is TRBJ2-1, the V gene TRBV12-3 or TRBV12-4, with a possible D match to TRBD2 (5 bases). The V gene lost 2 bases and the J gene lost 0 bases, with 8 bases spanning the gap. The CDR3 has 15 residues.

This clonotype was picked up many times. The chain employs TRBV3-1 and TRBJ1-3; D not certain. The CDR3 has 14 residues. V lost 0 bases and J lost 4, with 7 bases in between. The germline V gene has CDR1 LGHDT and CDR2 YNNKEL (reference sequence). CDR3 sequence: CASSQEGYGNTIYF. CDR3 in DNA: TGTGCCAGCAGCCAAGAGGGTTACGGAAACACCATATATTTT.

This clonotype was found a few times. The chain recombines TRBV20-1 with TRBJ1-5, with D perhaps TRBD1 (6 bases). This CDR3 comprises 13 residues. Trimming shortened V by 1 base and J by 7 bases, and 11 bases separated the two germline ends. Germline V CDR1 and CDR2: DFQATT, SNEGSKA (reference sequence). The CDR3 region is CSARVDRSQPQHF. Here the CDR3 DNA reads TGCAGTGCTAGAGTCGACAGGTCCCAGCCCCAGCATTTT.